This TCR beta chain comes out of a study of monozygotic twins with inflammatory bowel disease. Whole-study results and caveats: Repertoire similarity did not differ between concordant and discordant twins, perhaps due to limited power.

TCRdb reprocessed the 5' RACE reads, keeping one entry per CDR3 protein, no DNA. This sample's table has 420,000 or so distinct CDR3 sequences. To note about this clonotype: What it recognizes is unknown.

Sequences were obtained from blood. The receptor was derived from a human donor with ulcerative colitis or Crohn's disease, or a healthy co-twin of an affected twin (not recorded which).

This CDR3 reads CASMGRVNTGELFF. This chain links TRBV19 with TRBJ2-2; TCRdb selects TRBD1, and the lack of DNA leaves this call unchecked. The germline CDR1 and CDR2 sequences are LNHDA and SQIVND (reference sequence). This CDR3 is 14 amino acids long.